The 28 T cell receptor beta chains listed next were all sequenced from one sample in a study of blood T cell repertoires in COVID-19. The data were produced by immunoSEQ multiplex PCR, yet TCRdb's version contains in-frame clones alone and is incomplete. The sample has over 100,000 clones; over 75% are singletons. Sequenced sample: peripheral blood. These receptors all come from a woman in her 50s with acute or convalescent COVID-19.

The rearrangement links TRBV19 to TRBJ1-1; TRBD1 aligns across 8 bases. The CDR3 spans 14 residues. Germline CDR1 is LNHDA and CDR2 is SQIVND (reference sequence). Trimming took 5 bases from V and 2 from J; bases not matched to a gene: 4. CDR3 coding DNA: TGTGCCAGTAGTTTGACAGGGGTAAACACTGAAGCTTTCTTT. Translating it yields CASSLTGVNTEAFF.

This chain connects TRBV5-1 to TRBJ1-1; perhaps TRBD1 as D (5 bases). There are 15 residues in the CDR3. V was shortened by 4 bases and J by 1 base, with 14 bases between the two germline ends. Germline V gives CDR1 SGHRS, CDR2 YFSETQ. The CDR3 nucleotides are TGCGCCAGCAGCCCCCCCGACAGATGGAACACTGAAGCTTTCTTT. It yields the protein CASSPPDRWNTEAFF.

DNA for the CDR3: TGTGCCAGCTCACCACCTCAGGAACAGGGATACGAGCAGTACTTC. Translating it yields CASSPPQEQGYEQYF. The chain recombines TRBV18 with TRBJ2-7, with D perhaps matching TRBD1 (6 bases). CDR1 is KGHSH, CDR2 LQKENI, per germline. V dropped 0 bases and J dropped 4 bases, with 13 bases sitting between them. The CDR3 totals 15 residues.

The chain links TRBV28 to TRBJ2-7; 10 positions agree with TRBD1. CDR1 and CDR2 (germline): MDHEN, SYDVKM. Germline trimming cut 5 bases from V and 4 bases from J; bases unmatched to any gene: 8. The CDR3 loop spans 15 amino acids. Here the CDR3 reads CASSPLGTGVYEQYF. In nucleotides, the CDR3 is TGTGCCAGCAGTCCGCTTGGGACAGGGGTTTACGAGCAGTACTTC.

V gene TRBV6-5 combines with J gene TRBJ2-7; D remains ambiguous. This CDR3 has 14 amino acids. Trimming removed 8 bases from V and 0 bases from J, with 14 bases in between. Germline loops: CDR1 MNHEY, CDR2 SVGAGI. The CDR3 spells CASCKPVSSYEQYF. CDR3 DNA sequence: TGTGCCAGCTGTAAACCTGTGAGCTCCTACGAGCAGTACTTC.

The gene calls are TRBV28 and TRBJ1-5, with 8 bases that match TRBD1. The CDR3 sequence is 14 residues long. Germline trimming cut 7 bases from V and 0 bases from J; bases unmatched to any gene: 2. CDR1 and CDR2 (germline): MDHEN, SYDVKM. CDR3 sequence reads: CASKDRDSNQPQHF. In DNA form, the CDR3 reads TGTGCCAGCAAGGACAGGGATAGCAATCAGCCCCAGCATTTT. The full variable domain, its missing parts supplied by reference TRBV28 and TRBJ1-5, is DVKVTQSSRYLVKRTGEKVFLECVQDMDHENMFWYRQDPGLGLRLIYFSYDVKMKEKGDIPEGYSVSREKKERFSLILESASTNQTSMYLCASKDRDSNQPQHFGDGTRLSIL.

The chain employs TRBV25-1 and TRBJ2-5, with D possibly being TRBD2 (7 bases). Trimming pared 2 bases from V and 9 bases from J, leaving 22 bases between. The CDR3 has 16 residues. The V gene's germline CDR1 is MGHDK and CDR2 SYGVNS. The CDR3 protein is CASSEGAGASWEAQYF. The CDR3 region has the DNA TGTGCCAGCAGTGAAGGGGCGGGGGCCTCCTGGGAGGCCCAGTACTTC.

This clone was seen only once. CDR3 coding DNA: TGCGCCAGCAGCTTGGAACGCCAGGGCGAGTCACCCCTCCACTTT. This gives the protein CASSLERQGESPLHF. This chain connects TRBV5-1 to TRBJ1-6; D might be TRBD1 (5 bases). The CDR3 extends over 15 amino acids. Germline V gives CDR1 SGHRS, CDR2 YFSETQ. Trimming removed 0 bases at V and 10 bases at J, with 14 bases between.

The chain combines TRBV2 with TRBJ2-5, with TRBD1 as a possible D gene (6 bases). Trimming stripped 5 bases from V and 1 base from J, with 11 bases between. The CDR3 loop spans 14 amino acids. Per the germline V gene, CDR1 is SNHLY and CDR2 is FYNNEI. CDR3 in DNA: TGTGCCAGCAGTCCTAGAGGGGGCCAAGAGACCCAGTACTTC. Protein: CASSPRGGQETQYF. Filled out from reference TRBV2 and TRBJ2-5, the complete variable domain reads EPEVTQTPSHQVTQMGQEVILRCVPISNHLYFYWYRQILGQKVEFLVSFYNNEISEKSEIFDDQFSVERPDGSNFTLKIRSTKLEDSAMYFCASSPRGGQETQYFGPGTRLLVL.

The chain uses TRBV6-5 and TRBJ1-1; the match to TRBD1 covers 12 bases. Unmatched junction bases numbered 10, after V lost 8 bases and J lost 6 bases. This CDR3 is 15 amino acids long. CDR1 is MNHEY and CDR2 is SVGAGI in the germline V gene. As DNA, the CDR3 is TGTGCCAGCTCCTCTCGGGACAGGGGGCATCCTGAAGCTTTCTTT. Translating gives CASSSRDRGHPEAFF.

The table lists this clone with a count of one. The CDR3 is CASGLREEKLFF. For the CDR3, the DNA is TGTGCTAGTGGTTTGCGGGAGGAAAAACTGTTTTTT. The J gene is TRBJ1-4, the V gene TRBV12-5, with no clear D. The V end was cut by 2 bases, the J end by 8 bases, with 6 bases between. Germline assignment: CDR1 LGHNT and CDR2 FRNRAP. The CDR3 loop spans 12 amino acids.

The rearrangement uses TRBV28 and TRBJ1-1; 7 positions match TRBD1. Looked up from germline, CDR1 is MDHEN and CDR2 is SYDVKM. Trimming removed 5 bases from V and 0 bases from J; junction bases left unmatched: 9. This CDR3 comprises 16 residues. The CDR3 spells CASSPRTGTMNTEAFF. CDR3 DNA sequence: TGTGCCAGCAGTCCGCGGACAGGAACCATGAACACTGAAGCTTTCTTT.

On this clone itself: A junction boundary mismatches the germline segment, possibly from a read error. The V and J genes are TRBV19 and TRBJ2-2; a weak D match, TRBD2 (5 bases). The CDR3 extends over 12 amino acids. Per germline, CDR1 LNHDA and CDR2 SQIVND (reference sequence). CDR3 protein: CASSIRSGKLFF. DNA for the CDR3: TGTGCCAGTAGTATACGGTCCGGGAAGCTGTTTTTT.

The V gene is TRBV19, the J gene TRBJ1-5; D is perhaps TRBD1 (5 bases). Germline V gives CDR1 LNHDA, CDR2 SQIVND (reference sequence). CDR3 size: 17 residues. V was pared by 4 bases and J by 0 bases, with 16 bases between. This CDR3 reads CASSSRQGGDSNQPQHF. For the CDR3, the DNA is TGTGCCAGTAGTAGTCGGCAGGGCGGGGATAGCAATCAGCCCCAGCATTTT.

The rearrangement links TRBV6-5 to TRBJ1-2; 9 bases line up with TRBD1. Germline V gene data show CDR1 as MNHEY and CDR2 as SVGAGI. This CDR3 is 15 amino acids long. V shed 7 bases, J shed 4 bases, and the junction held 10 bases outside the gene matches. In DNA form, the CDR3 reads TGTGCCAGCATCCCCAGGGGACAGGGTTCCTATGGCTACACCTTC. The encoded protein is CASIPRGQGSYGYTF.

This rearrangement joins TRBV11-3 to TRBJ2-1, with 8 nucleotides matching TRBD2. The CDR3 runs 17 residues. Germline CDR1 and CDR2: SGHNT and YENEEA. Germline trimming cut 5 bases from V and 0 bases from J; bases unmatched to any gene: 9. In DNA, the CDR3 is TGTGCCAGCAGCCCGGGGGGGGTTGGAGTCTCCTACAATGAGCAGTTCTTC. Protein product: CASSPGGVGVSYNEQFF.

In its sample, this clone was seen a few times. The genes are TRBV6-6 and TRBJ2-7; D perhaps matches TRBD1 (6 bases). This CDR3 has 12 residues. V lost 7 bases and J 6 bases, leaving 13 bases between the germline ends. Germline V gene sequence: CDR1 MNHNY, CDR2 SVGAGI (reference sequence). CDR3 DNA: TGTGCCAGCACGACAGGTTCTCTCGAGCAGTACTTC. Its translation is CASTTGSLEQYF.

The chain couples TRBV29-1 to TRBJ1-4; 11 bases are shared with TRBD1. There are 15 residues in the CDR3. Losses at the gene ends were 6 bases for V and 0 bases for J; bases not matched to a gene: 3. Germline V gene sequence: CDR1 SQVTM, CDR2 ANQGSEA. The CDR3 here is CSVGTGGSTNEKLFF. CDR3 bases: TGCAGCGTAGGGACAGGGGGATCAACTAATGAAAAACTGTTTTTT.

The chain uses TRBV2 and TRBJ2-2, with 9 nucleotides matching TRBD1. The germline V gene has CDR1 SNHLY and CDR2 FYNNEI. The CDR3 sequence is 14 residues long. The V gene end was trimmed by 9 bases and the J gene end by 1 base; junction bases not matched to a gene: 3. The CDR3 sequence: CASQDRGNTGELFF. CDR3 nucleotides: TGTGCCAGTCAGGACAGGGGGAACACCGGGGAGCTGTTTTTT.

The chain uses TRBV19 and TRBJ1-5; possible D gene TRBD1, 6 bases. Germline-derived CDR1 and CDR2 are LNHDA and SQIVND (reference sequence). The CDR3 extends over 14 amino acids. Trimming stripped 6 bases from V and 6 bases from J, with 15 bases between. CDR3 nucleotides: TGTGCCAGTAGACCACAGGGATGGAGTCAGCCCCAGCATTTT. Protein product: CASRPQGWSQPQHF. The complete variable domain, with remaining parts taken from reference TRBV19 and TRBJ1-5, reads DGGITQSPKYLFRKEGQNVTLSCEQNLNHDAMYWYRQDPGQGLRLIYYSQIVNDFQKGDIAEGYSVSREKKESFPLTVTSAQKNPTAFYLCASRPQGWSQPQHFGDGTRLSIL.

Note on this clone: Distinct nucleotide sequences in the sample also encode this CDR3. The rearrangement uses TRBV3-1 (or the pseudogene TRBV3-2) and TRBJ1-1, with D uncertain. The germline gives CDR1 LGHDT, CDR2 YNNKEL (reference sequence). CDR3 length equals 13 residues. The germline V and J ends were trimmed by 1 base and 2 bases, with 5 bases remaining between them. CDR3 residues: CASSQVLNTEAFF. The DNA for the CDR3 is TGTGCCAGCAGCCAAGTTCTCAACACTGAAGCTTTCTTT.

The V call is TRBV28, the J call TRBJ2-7; D may be TRBD1 (6 bases). Germline V gene data show CDR1 as MDHEN and CDR2 as SYDVKM. This CDR3 spans 12 amino acids. Trimming took 4 bases from V and 4 from J, leaving 8 bases between them. Written as DNA, the CDR3 is TGTGCCAGCAGTTACAGGGTGTACGAGCAGTACTTC. Amino acid sequence: CASSYRVYEQYF.

J is TRBJ2-2 and V is TRBV6-2 or TRBV6-3, with unresolved D. Germline-derived CDR1 and CDR2 are MNHEY and SVGEGT. The germline V and J ends were trimmed by 4 bases and 8 bases, with 11 bases remaining between them. The CDR3 extends over 13 amino acids. CDR3 amino acids: CASSFILGGELFF. The DNA for the CDR3 is TGTGCCAGCAGTTTCATCCTCGGGGGGGAGCTGTTTTTT.

The J gene is TRBJ1-1, the V gene TRBV28; D might be TRBD1 (5 bases). V was clipped by 5 bases and J by 11 bases, with 27 bases between them. The CDR3 contains 16 residues. CDR1 and CDR2 from the germline V gene are MDHEN and SYDVKM. The CDR3 DNA follows: TGTGCCAGCAGTGCAACGCGCGGCGAAGGGACTCACTGGGCTTTCTTT. Protein product: CASSATRGEGTHWAFF. The variable domain in full, with the rest retrieved from reference TRBV28 and TRBJ1-1, is DVKVTQSSRYLVKRTGEKVFLECVQDMDHENMFWYRQDPGLGLRLIYFSYDVKMKEKGDIPEGYSVSREKKERFSLILESASTNQTSMYLCASSATRGEGTHWAFFGQGTRLTVV.

Only one count was recorded for this clone. This chain links TRBV9 with TRBJ2-3, with TRBD1 matching over 7 bases. The CDR3 runs to 15 residues. J was trimmed by 1 base and V by 4 bases; bases with no gene match: 6. Germline V gene sequence: CDR1 SGDLS, CDR2 YYNGEE. CDR3 DNA sequence: TGTGCCAGCAGCCGAGGGCAGGGGGGCACAGATACGCAGTATTTT. Its translation is CASSRGQGGTDTQYF.

The chain is built from TRBV27 and TRBJ2-1, with D perhaps TRBD2 (7 bases). CDR3 length equals 15 residues. CDR1 and CDR2 from the germline V gene are MNHEY and SMNVEV (reference sequence). V was pared by 3 bases and J by 7 bases, with 16 bases between. This CDR3 is CASSLTGGQGNEQFF. As DNA, the CDR3 is TGTGCCAGCAGTTTGACCGGGGGGCAAGGGAATGAGCAGTTCTTC.

The chain carries TRBV19 and TRBJ2-7; D is unclear. Per germline, CDR1 LNHDA and CDR2 SQIVND (reference sequence). The CDR3 is 14 residues long. V was trimmed by 1 base and J by 4 bases, leaving 11 bases between them. CDR3 sequence: CASSIASTSYEQYF. The CDR3 DNA is TGTGCCAGTAGTATAGCGAGTACTTCATACGAGCAGTACTTC.

The rearrangement links TRBV7-3 to TRBJ2-2, with TRBD2 as a possible D gene (6 bases). The CDR3 is 14 amino acids. Trimming removed 5 bases at V and 4 bases at J, with 11 bases between. In germline, CDR1 is SGHTA, CDR2 FQGTGA. CDR3 region: CASSPAGGTGELFF. CDR3 nucleotide sequence: TGTGCCAGCAGCCCCGCCGGGGGCACCGGGGAGCTGTTTTTT.